Below, 26 T cell receptor beta chains from the same sample are listed, as sequenced in a study of T-cell memory formation after mild COVID-19. TCRdb recomputed calls from the 5' RACE reads with MiXCR, one row per CDR3 protein. The repertoire holds over 35,000 distinct CDR3 sequences, with approximately 9.6% as singletons. Sequencing was performed on PBMCs or a T cell subset sorted from them (not recorded which). These receptors were collected from an adult woman who had mild COVID-19 (a few samples of this study predate the infection). Cell type and time point are not known.

This clonotype occurred a few times. This sequence joins TRBV3-1 and TRBJ1-1, with D possibly TRBD1 on 6 matching bases. This CDR3 is 16 amino acids long. Trimming left V 0 bases short and J 0 bases short, with 11 bases between. CDR1 and CDR2 (germline): LGHDT, YNNKEL (reference sequence). The chain's CDR3 is CASSQDWGAMNTEAFF. The CDR3 DNA follows: TGTGCCAGCAGCCAAGATTGGGGGGCAATGAACACTGAAGCTTTCTTT. Looking up the rest from reference TRBV3-1 and TRBJ1-1 gives the full variable domain: DTAVSQTPKYLVTQMGNDKSIKCEQNLGHDTMYWYKQDSKKFLKIMFSYNNKELIINETVPNRFSPKSPDKAHLNLHINSLELGDSAVYFCASSQDWGAMNTEAFFGQGTRLTVV.

This clonotype was observed many times. The genes are TRBV20-1 and TRBJ2-5; D might be TRBD1 or TRBD2, each matching 6 bases. This CDR3 is built from 15 residues. V gave up 0 bases and J gave up 1 base, with 12 bases separating them. Germline lookup yields CDR1 DFQATT and CDR2 SNEGSKA (reference sequence). The CDR3 region has the DNA TGCAGTGCTAGAGATCGGGGGACAATCCAAGAGACCCAGTACTTC. Translation gives CSARDRGTIQETQYF.

This clonotype has at least ten counts. V usage is TRBV7-8 and J usage is TRBJ2-1; perhaps TRBD2 as D (5 bases). V lost 6 bases and J 3 bases, leaving 12 bases between the germline ends. The CDR3 spans 14 residues. Germline-derived CDR1 and CDR2 are SGHVS and FQNEAQ. In DNA form, the CDR3 reads TGTGCCAGCAGGCGGAGCGGTGACTACAATGAGCAGTTCTTC. It specifies CASRRSGDYNEQFF.

The chain recombines TRBV5-1 with TRBJ1-6, with TRBD1 as a possible D gene (6 bases). This CDR3 region has 15 residues. Germline CDR1 SGHRS, CDR2 YFSETQ. V was shortened by 0 bases and J by 7 bases, with 11 bases between the two germline ends. CDR3: CASSLGSQGNSPLHF. CDR3 DNA: TGCGCCAGCAGCTTGGGTAGCCAGGGGAATTCACCCCTCCACTTT.

The V and J genes are TRBV10-3 and TRBJ2-3, with TRBD2 matching 9 bases. Germline CDR1 ENHRY, CDR2 SYGVKD. With 6 bases clipped from V and 0 bases from J, the junction kept 7 bases outside the gene matches. This CDR3 spans 16 amino acids. In DNA form, the CDR3 reads TGTGCCATCAGGGGACTAGCCAGTCCAAGCACAGATACGCAGTATTTT. Protein product: CAIRGLASPSTDTQYF.

There are a few counts of this clonotype. The chain uses TRBV20-1 and TRBJ2-4, with TRBD1 identical over 10 bases. Looked up from germline, CDR1 is DFQATT and CDR2 is SNEGSKA (reference sequence). This CDR3 is built from 17 residues. With 2 bases clipped from V and 9 bases from J, the junction kept 16 bases outside the gene matches. The CDR3 spells CSARPLRDRGEMGIQYF. CDR3 DNA sequence: TGCAGTGCTAGACCCCTAAGGGACAGGGGCGAAATGGGCATTCAGTACTTC.

The J gene is TRBJ2-7, the V gene TRBV20-1, with D possibly being TRBD1 (5 bases). The germline V and J ends were trimmed by 6 bases and 7 bases, with 22 bases remaining between them. Germline V gene lookup returns CDR1 DFQATT and CDR2 SNEGSKA (reference sequence). This CDR3 has 14 residues. As DNA, the CDR3 is TGCAGTGCACGAAGAGGTGGGGCCCCACGGGAGCAGTACTTC. This encodes CSARRGGAPREQYF.

J is TRBJ2-5 and V is TRBV2; 12 bases line up with TRBD1. Unmatched junction bases numbered 12, after V lost 8 bases and J lost 5 bases. The V gene's germline CDR1 is SNHLY and CDR2 FYNNEI. The CDR3 length is 16 residues. The DNA of the CDR3 is TGTGCCAGCGTCCGGGGGGACAGGGGGCGCGTGGAGACCCAGTACTTC. Its protein product is CASVRGDRGRVETQYF.

This sequence joins TRBV4-1 and TRBJ2-3; the D gene could be TRBD1 or TRBD2 (6 bases each). V was trimmed by 0 bases and J by 4 bases, leaving 17 bases between them. Germline CDR1 reads MGHRA; CDR2 reads YSYEKL. This CDR3 contains 17 residues. CDR3 sequence: CASSQDRAGGPADTQYF. The DNA of the CDR3 is TGCGCCAGCAGCCAAGACCGGGCCGGGGGCCCAGCAGATACGCAGTATTTT.

This clonotype appeared many times. CDR3 protein: CAISEKYQETQYF. CDR3 nucleotides: TGTGCCATCAGTGAAAAGTACCAAGAGACCCAGTACTTC. The chain links TRBV10-3 to TRBJ2-5; D gene ambiguous. The V end lost 3 bases, the J end lost 0 bases, and 5 bases lay between the germline ends. The germline CDR1 and CDR2 sequences are ENHRY and SYGVKD. The CDR3 extends over 13 amino acids.

The gene calls are TRBV20-1 and TRBJ1-6; the D gene is possibly TRBD1 (5 bases). CDR3 length: 13 residues. Germline CDR1 is DFQATT and CDR2 is SNEGSKA (reference sequence). With 7 bases removed from V and 7 bases from J, the gap between germline ends came to 14 bases. CDR3 DNA sequence: TGCAGTGTGAGGGACGCCGGGAATTCACCCCTCCACTTT. Translation gives CSVRDAGNSPLHF.

The chain combines TRBV28 with TRBJ1-2; 7 nucleotides line up with TRBD1. Germline V gene lookup returns CDR1 MDHEN and CDR2 SYDVKM. This CDR3 comprises 13 residues. V shed 5 bases, J shed 6 bases, and the junction held 6 bases outside the gene matches. CDR3 residues: CASSLNRGHGYTF. CDR3 nucleotide sequence: TGTGCCAGCAGTCTCAACAGGGGTCATGGCTACACCTTC.

The chain combines TRBV4-1 with TRBJ2-1; TRBD2 agrees at 13 bases. The V gene end was trimmed by 4 bases and the J gene end by 9 bases; junction bases not matched to a gene: 6. The germline V gene encodes CDR1 MGHRA and CDR2 YSYEKL. CDR3 size: 15 residues. CDR3 coding DNA: TGCGCCAGCAGCCGAACTAGCGGGAGGGCCGGTGAGCAGTTCTTC. Protein product: CASSRTSGRAGEQFF.

This clonotype is labeled medium-sized. The rearrangement links TRBV20-1 to TRBJ2-2; 12 bases align to TRBD2. The CDR3 consists of 19 residues. V was clipped by 5 bases and J by 3 bases; unmatched bases: 16. CDR1 and CDR2 from the germline V gene are DFQATT and SNEGSKA (reference sequence). CDR3 sequence reads: CSARVQQGTSGRYTGELFF. The CDR3 DNA reads TGCAGTGCTCGGGTACAACAGGGAACTAGCGGGAGGTACACCGGGGAGCTGTTTTTT.

This clonotype was seen a few times. This sequence joins TRBV6-6 and TRBJ2-4, with 7 bases matching TRBD1. The germline V gene has CDR1 MNHNY and CDR2 SVGAGI (reference sequence). V shed 2 bases and J 7 bases; nucleotides not matched to a gene: 5. The CDR3 has 14 amino acids. This chain's CDR3 is CASSYLQGKNIQYF. In DNA form, the CDR3 reads TGTGCCAGCAGTTACCTACAGGGGAAGAACATTCAGTACTTC.

There are a few counts of this clonotype. V usage is TRBV27 and J usage is TRBJ1-2; D is unclear. Trimming left V 4 bases short and J 4 bases short, with 13 bases between. CDR1 and CDR2 from the germline V gene are MNHEY and SMNVEV (reference sequence). The CDR3 consists of 14 residues. CDR3 bases: TGTGCCAGCAGTTACGGAGGTAACAGCTATGGCTACACCTTC. Protein product: CASSYGGNSYGYTF.

CDR3 nucleotides: TGTGCCAGCAGTTCCAGACTAGCGGGTGCCCAAGAGACCCAGTACTTC. Its translation: CASSSRLAGAQETQYF. The rearrangement links TRBV12-3 or TRBV12-4 to TRBJ2-5; TRBD2 aligns across 10 bases. J lost 1 base, V lost 4 bases, and 6 bases had no gene match. This CDR3 contains 16 residues.

The chain recombines TRBV12-3 or TRBV12-4 with TRBJ1-5; TRBD1 matches 8 bases. The CDR3 length is 15 residues. The V and J ends lost 2 bases and 6 bases, in that order; junction bases with no gene match: 6. The CDR3 reads CASSLWAGGVQPQHF. The DNA for the CDR3 is TGTGCCAGCAGTTTATGGGCAGGGGGCGTTCAGCCCCAGCATTTT.

In this sample, this clonotype turned up a few times. The chain employs TRBV5-1 and TRBJ2-1; 9 bases align to TRBD1. Trimming cost V 3 bases and J 0 bases; bases outside gene matches: 1. CDR1 is SGHRS and CDR2 is YFSETQ in the germline V gene. This CDR3 is built from 15 residues. This CDR3 is CASSSDRGSYNEQFF. The CDR3 bases are TGCGCCAGCAGCTCGGACAGGGGCTCCTACAATGAGCAGTTCTTC.

This clonotype was counted only a few times. V usage is TRBV11-3 and J usage is TRBJ1-2; 8 nucleotides align to TRBD1. This CDR3 is built from 15 residues. V was clipped by 5 bases and J by 6 bases; unmatched bases: 11. Germline V CDR1 and CDR2: SGHNT, YENEEA. CDR3 residues: CASSPREAGGHGYTF. As DNA, the CDR3 is TGTGCCAGCAGCCCTAGAGAGGCAGGGGGCCATGGCTACACCTTC.

This clonotype was recorded many times. This chain links TRBV20-1 with TRBJ2-3, with D uncertain. The length of the CDR3 is 14 residues. V lost 1 base, J lost 1 base, and 9 bases lay in between. From germline, CDR1 is DFQATT and CDR2 SNEGSKA (reference sequence). The CDR3, as DNA: TGCAGTGCTAGAGCCCAGCCGGGCACAGATACGCAGTATTTT. Translating gives CSARAQPGTDTQYF.

The V and J genes are TRBV5-1 and TRBJ2-1; D is ambiguous. This CDR3 region has 14 residues. Trimming stripped 4 bases from V and 6 bases from J, with 14 bases between. Per the germline V gene, CDR1 is SGHRS and CDR2 is YFSETQ. DNA of the CDR3: TGCGCCAGCAGCCAGTTATCAGGTTCCAATGAGCAGTTCTTC. Its protein is CASSQLSGSNEQFF. The entire variable domain, with the rest obtained from reference TRBV5-1 and TRBJ2-1, is as follows: KAGVTQTPRYLIKTRGQQVTLSCSPISGHRSVSWYQQTPGQGLQFLFEYFSETQRNKGNFPGRFSGRQFSNSRSEMNVSTLELGDSALYLCASSQLSGSNEQFFGPGTRLTVL.

CDR3 sequence reads: CASSMDRGTDTQYF. In DNA, the CDR3 is TGTGCCAGTAGTATGGACAGGGGAACAGATACGCAGTATTTT. This rearrangement joins TRBV19 to TRBJ2-3; TRBD1 aligns across 9 bases. The V gene end was trimmed by 3 bases and the J gene end by 3 bases; junction bases not matched to a gene: 1. From germline, CDR1 is LNHDA and CDR2 SQIVND (reference sequence). The length of the CDR3 is 14 residues.

This clonotype was detected ten times or more. V and J are TRBV7-6 and TRBJ2-1; weak D call: TRBD2 (5 bases). This CDR3 has 16 amino acids. Trimming took 5 bases from V and 2 from J, leaving 16 bases between them. Germline-derived CDR1 and CDR2 are SGHVS and FNYEAQ. The CDR3, as DNA: TGTGCCAGCAGCCCTAGGACGGGGAGAACCTACAATGAGCAGTTCTTC. Amino acid sequence: CASSPRTGRTYNEQFF.

The rearrangement links TRBV29-1 to TRBJ2-1; D may be TRBD1 or TRBD2 (5 bases each). The CDR3 loop spans 12 amino acids. The V gene lost 2 bases and the J gene lost 5 bases, with 7 bases spanning the gap. Germline loops: CDR1 SQVTM, CDR2 ANQGSEA. The CDR3: CSVEWGNNEQFF. The CDR3 nucleotides read TGCAGCGTTGAATGGGGGAACAATGAGCAGTTCTTC.

This chain joins TRBV10-3 and TRBJ1-1; 9 bases are a match to TRBD1. V was pared by 4 bases and J by 3 bases, with 3 bases of the junction left unmatched. CDR3 length: 14 amino acids. Germline V gene lookup returns CDR1 ENHRY and CDR2 SYGVKD. CDR3 nucleotide sequence: TGTGCCATCAGTGGGGACAGGGCCTACACTGAAGCTTTCTTT. Protein product: CAISGDRAYTEAFF.